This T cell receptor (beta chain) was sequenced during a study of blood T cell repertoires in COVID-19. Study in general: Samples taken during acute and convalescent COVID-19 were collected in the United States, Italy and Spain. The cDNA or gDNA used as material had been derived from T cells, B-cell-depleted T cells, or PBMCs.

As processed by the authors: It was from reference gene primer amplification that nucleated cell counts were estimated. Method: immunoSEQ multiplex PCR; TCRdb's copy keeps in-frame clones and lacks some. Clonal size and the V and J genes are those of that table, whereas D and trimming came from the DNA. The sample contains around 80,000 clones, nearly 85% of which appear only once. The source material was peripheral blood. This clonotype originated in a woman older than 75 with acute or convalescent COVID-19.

CDR3 region: CASSEWGQGNQPQHF. CDR3 in DNA: TGTGCCAGCAGTGAATGGGGACAGGGCAATCAGCCCCAGCATTTT. This chain links TRBV6-1 with TRBJ1-5, with TRBD1 identical over 8 bases. Trimming took 2 bases from V and 2 from J; bases not matched to a gene: 2. Germline CDR1 reads MNHNS; CDR2 reads SASEGT. The length of the CDR3 is 15 residues.